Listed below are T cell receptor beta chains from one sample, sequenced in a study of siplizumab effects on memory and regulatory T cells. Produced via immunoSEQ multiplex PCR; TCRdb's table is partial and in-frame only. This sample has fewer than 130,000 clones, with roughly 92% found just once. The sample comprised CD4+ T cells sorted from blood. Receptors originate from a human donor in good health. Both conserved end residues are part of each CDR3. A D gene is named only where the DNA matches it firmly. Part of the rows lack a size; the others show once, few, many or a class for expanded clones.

TGCGCCAGCAGCCGAACAGGGGGGGAAGTCGATGAGCAGTTCTTC	CASSRTGGEVDEQFF	.	.	TRBJ2-1	TRBV4-1
TGTGCCAGTAGTATCCTCGGATCGAACACCGGGGAGCTGTTTTTT	CASSILGSNTGELFF	once	.	TRBJ2-2	TRBV19
TGTGCCAGTAGTATACCGACGGAACAGCCCCAGCATTTT	CASSIPTEQPQHF	few	.	TRBJ1-5	TRBV19
TGCAGTGCGGTGGCGAACACTGAAGCTTTCTTT	CSAVANTEAFF	once	.	TRBJ1-1	TRBV20-1
TGTGCCACCGTAAAACAGGGATCCAACTATGGCTACACCTTC	CATVKQGSNYGYTF	.	.	TRBJ1-2	TRBV6-1
TGTGCCAGCAGCTTGACAGGGTTCACAGATACGCAGTATTTT	CASSLTGFTDTQYF	.	TRBD1	TRBJ2-3	TRBV11-3
TGTGCCTCTACCCGGGGGGCGGGAGTGGGAGGAGAGACCCAGTACTTC	CASTRGAGVGGETQYF	.	.	TRBJ2-5	TRBV5-4
TGTGCCAGCAGCGAAACGGGGGACTATGGCTACACCTTC	CASSETGDYGYTF	.	.	TRBJ1-2	TRBV6-5
TGTGCCAGCAGTGAGGTCGGGAGCTCTGGAAACACCATATATTTT	CASSEVGSSGNTIYF	.	.	TRBJ1-3	TRBV25-1
TGTGCCAGCAGCTCGGGACGGCAATCCCCGGAGACCCAGTACTTC	CASSSGRQSPETQYF	.	.	TRBJ2-5	TRBV7-2
TGTGCCAGCAGCCCCCAAGGGGATCAGCCCCAGCATTTT	CASSPQGDQPQHF	.	.	TRBJ1-5	TRBV7-9
TGTGCCAGTAGTACCGGTCCGGGTCCCCCAAATGAGCAGTTCTTC	CASSTGPGPPNEQFF	.	.	TRBJ2-1	TRBV19
TGTGCCAGCAGTTCCCCGGTTGTCCTGGGAGAAAAACTGTTTTTT	CASSSPVVLGEKLFF	.	.	TRBJ1-4	TRBV28
TGCGCCAGCAGGAGACAGTCCTCCTACGAGCAGTACTTC	CASRRQSSYEQYF	.	.	TRBJ2-7	TRBV5-1
TGTGCCAGTAGTAGGCGACTAATCGGTGAGGATACGCAGTATTTT	CASSRRLIGEDTQYF	.	.	TRBJ2-3	TRBV19
TGCGCCAGCAGCAGAGGGACGACCAATGAGCAGTTCTTC	CASSRGTTNEQFF	once	.	TRBJ2-1	TRBV5-1
TGTGCCTTCGCACCGGGACTAGTTACTTATACGCAGTATTTT	CAFAPGLVTYTQYF	.	.	TRBJ2-3	TRBV21-1
TGTGCCAGCAGCCAAATGGGCGAGCAGTACTTC	CASSQMGEQYF	.	.	TRBJ2-7	TRBV14
TGCGCCAGCAGCCGGGACATTGGTGAAAAACTGTTTTTT	CASSRDIGEKLFF	few	.	TRBJ1-4	TRBV5-1
TGTGCCAGCAGCCGCACAGCGGGGGGCCTAAATAATGAGCAGTTCTTC	CASSRTAGGLNNEQFF	.	TRBD2	TRBJ2-1	TRBV7-9
TGTGCCAGCAGCCAAGGTAGCGGGTCGCCCCCTAAGCAGTACTTC	CASSQGSGSPPKQYF	.	TRBD2	TRBJ2-7	TRBV14
TGTGCCAGCTCCCGGGACAGGGGAGGAGACTCACCCCTCCACTTT	CASSRDRGGDSPLHF	.	TRBD1	TRBJ1-6	TRBV18
TGTGCCAGCAGTGGTAGGGCCGCGGCTCAGCCCCAGCATTTT	CASSGRAAAQPQHF	.	.	TRBJ1-5	TRBV2
TGTGCCAGCAGCTTGGTCTCTAGCAATGAGCAGTTCTTC	CASSLVSSNEQFF	.	.	TRBJ2-1	TRBV5-8
TGTGCCAGCAGCTTTAGGGGAAACAATGAGCAGTTCTTC	CASSFRGNNEQFF	.	.	TRBJ2-1	TRBV7-2
TGTGCCAGCAGTGTTGTGCCCCAAGAGACCCAGTACTTC	CASSVVPQETQYF	.	.	TRBJ2-5	TRBV6-1
TGTGCCAGCAGACGACTAGCGGGAGTATTTGACACCGGGGAGCTGTTTTTT	CASRRLAGVFDTGELFF	.	TRBD2	TRBJ2-2	TRBV5-4
TGTGCCAGCAGCACCCCGGGACTAGTTTCCTACGAGCAGTACTTC	CASSTPGLVSYEQYF	.	TRBD2	TRBJ2-7	TRBV4-2
TGTGCCAGCAGCTCCCGAGGGGAGCGGGGTAGATCCGATACGCAGTATTTT	CASSSRGERGRSDTQYF	.	TRBD2	TRBJ2-3	TRBV11-3
TGTGCCAGCAGTGTTGGCCCACTAGCGGGGGATTCCTCCTACGAGCAGTACTTC	CASSVGPLAGDSSYEQYF	.	TRBD2	TRBJ2-7	TRBV6-4
TGTGCCAGTAGCACCGGTGGAGGGGAGGGTCATGGCTACACCTTC	CASSTGGGEGHGYTF	few	.	TRBJ1-2	TRBV19